This TCR beta chain was profiled in a study of T cells after yellow fever vaccination. Findings and limits, study-wide: Compared with primary, the secondary response was weaker and peaked at day 5, not 15. In FACS-sorted repertoires, abundant clonotypes from the bulk population could appear as contaminants. A small proportion of clonotypes was detected in both the CD4 and CD8 compartments.

The table lists this clonotype with a few counts. Its target is not known. MiXCR was run by TCRdb on the 5' RACE reads, yielding one entry per CDR3 protein. The table lists more than 300,000 distinct CDR3 sequences, approximately 4% of them singletons. Looked up from germline, CDR1 is MNHEY and CDR2 is SVGAGI. This CDR3 region has 15 residues. V dropped 4 bases and J dropped 5; count of bases not matched to a gene: 6. The material was PBMCs, obtained 15 days after the yellow fever booster vaccination. This chain joins TRBV6-5 and TRBJ2-1, with 9 positions matching TRBD2. The receptor was isolated from a man between 18 and 35 years old who received the YFV17D yellow fever vaccine. Here the CDR3 reads CASSSPGLADNEQFF. The CDR3 region has the DNA TGTGCCAGCAGTTCGCCGGGACTAGCAGACAATGAGCAGTTCTTC.